The 22 T cell receptor beta chains presented below share a single source sample, sequenced in a study of PD-L1 blockade in urothelial cancer. Produced via immunoSEQ multiplex PCR; TCRdb's table is partial and in-frame only. The table records around 45,000 clones, 85% to 90% of them present only once. The sample here was PBMCs, taken around atezolizumab (anti-PD-L1) treatment. These receptors all come from a woman in her sixties with urothelial cancer.

The gene calls are TRBV4-2 and TRBJ1-1; TRBD1 matches at 9 bases. The V segment lost 4 bases and the J segment 6 bases; nucleotides outside the gene matches: 6. The V gene's germline CDR1 is LGHNA and CDR2 YNFKEQ. The CDR3 has 14 amino acids. CDR3 bases: TGTGCCAGCAGCCGCAACAGGGGGCCTCCTGAAGCTTTCTTT. Its translation: CASSRNRGPPEAFF.

The V gene is TRBV7-8, the J gene TRBJ1-4; D is uncertain. V was clipped by 7 bases and J by 5 bases, with 14 bases between them. Germline V gives CDR1 SGHVS, CDR2 FQNEAQ. The CDR3 sequence is 14 residues long. CDR3 sequence: CASTQAIPNEKLFF. CDR3 DNA: TGTGCCAGCACCCAGGCGATCCCAAATGAAAAACTGTTTTTT. Using reference TRBV7-8 and TRBJ1-4 for the parts outside the CDR3, the full variable domain is GAGVSQSPRYKVAKRGQDVALRCDPISGHVSLFWYQQALGQGPEFLTYFQNEAQLDKSGLPSDRFFAERPEGSVSTLKIQRTQQEDSAVYLCASTQAIPNEKLFFGSGTQLSVL.

The chain has TRBV7-6 and TRBJ2-5; D possibly corresponds to TRBD1 (5 bases). Germline V gene data show CDR1 as SGHVS and CDR2 as FNYEAQ. V lost 3 bases to trimming and J lost 4 bases, with 18 bases between them. The length of the CDR3 is 16 residues. Here the CDR3 reads CASSFYHLGLLETQYF. The CDR3 DNA reads as TGTGCCAGCAGCTTTTACCATCTGGGGCTACTAGAGACCCAGTACTTC.

The rearrangement joins TRBV19 to TRBJ2-7; the match to TRBD1 covers 7 bases. The germline CDR1 and CDR2 sequences are LNHDA and SQIVND (reference sequence). The J segment lost 3 bases and the V segment lost 5 bases, leaving 7 bases of the junction unmatched. The CDR3 is 14 residues long. CDR3 coding DNA: TGTGCCAGTAGTTTTGGGGACAGTCGCTACGAGCAGTACTTC. It codes for CASSFGDSRYEQYF.

The V and J genes are TRBV7-8 and TRBJ2-1, with 11 bases matching TRBD2. From germline, CDR1 is SGHVS and CDR2 FQNEAQ. With V trimmed by 3 bases and J by 9 bases, 10 bases remained unmatched. The CDR3 length is 16 residues. The CDR3 loop reads CASSFTSGSPGSEQFF. In nucleotides, the CDR3 is TGTGCCAGCAGCTTTACTAGCGGGAGCCCCGGTAGTGAGCAGTTCTTC.

This chain links TRBV19 with TRBJ2-5, with D perhaps TRBD1 (5 bases). The CDR3 is 15 amino acids. V lost 5 bases and J lost 2, with 15 bases in between. Looked up from germline, CDR1 is LNHDA and CDR2 is SQIVND (reference sequence). The CDR3 spells CASSPQGAIQETQYF. As DNA, the CDR3 is TGTGCCAGTAGTCCTCAAGGGGCGATTCAAGAGACCCAGTACTTC.

The genes are TRBV9 and TRBJ2-1; 12 bases agree with TRBD2. The V segment lost 5 bases and the J segment 6 bases; nucleotides outside the gene matches: 6. CDR1 and CDR2 (germline): SGDLS, YYNGEE. CDR3 length: 15 residues. The DNA for the CDR3 is TGTGCCAGCAGGGAACTAGCGGGGGGTGTCAATGAGCAGTTCTTC. Translated, it gives CASRELAGGVNEQFF.

This clone has more than one count but fewer than ten. The gene calls are TRBV29-1 and TRBJ1-2; tentative D call: TRBD1 (6 bases). The germline CDR1 and CDR2 sequences are SQVTM and ANQGSEA. CDR3 length: 13 residues. V lost 7 bases, J lost 2 bases, and 14 bases lay in between. CDR3 region: CSGKTGMNYGYTF. In DNA form, the CDR3 reads TGCAGCGGTAAGACAGGAATGAACTATGGCTACACCTTC.

This chain links TRBV6-6 with TRBJ1-4; tentative D call: TRBD1 (5 bases). V lost 5 bases to trimming and J lost 0 bases, with 10 bases between them. The CDR3 has 15 residues. From germline, CDR1 is MNHNY and CDR2 SVGAGI (reference sequence). CDR3 region: CASSTRGTTNEKLFF. In DNA form, the CDR3 reads TGTGCCAGCAGTACTCGGGGGACAACTAATGAAAAACTGTTTTTT.

The chain's CDR3 is CASSLGGLAEQFF. CDR3 nucleotides: TGTGCCAGCAGCTTAGGCGGGCTAGCAGAGCAGTTCTTC. The J gene is TRBJ2-1, the V gene TRBV13, with TRBD2 as a possible D gene (5 bases). V was cut by 0 bases and J by 10 bases, with 10 bases left in between. CDR3 length: 13 residues. Germline lookup yields CDR1 PRHDT and CDR2 FYEKMQ (reference sequence).

This sequence joins TRBV5-1 and TRBJ1-1, with D tentatively TRBD1 (5 bases). The germline V gene encodes CDR1 SGHRS and CDR2 YFSETQ. This CDR3 comprises 11 residues. Between the trimmed V and J ends, which lost 5 bases and 3 bases, there was a span of 5 bases. This CDR3 is CASRGDTEAFF. CDR3 nucleotide sequence: TGCGCCAGCAGAGGGGACACTGAAGCTTTCTTT.

The chain links TRBV7-9 to TRBJ2-1; TRBD2 matches at 7 bases. The CDR3 is 15 amino acids. Germline V gene data show CDR1 as SEHNR and CDR2 as FQNEAQ (reference sequence). V lost 5 bases, J lost 4 bases, and 8 bases stayed unmatched. In nucleotides, the CDR3 is TGTGCCAGCAGCCCCTATAGCGGGCCTTACAATGAGCAGTTCTTC. This codes for CASSPYSGPYNEQFF. The full variable domain, completed using reference TRBV7-9 and TRBJ2-1, is DTGVSQNPRHKITKRGQNVTFRCDPISEHNRLYWYRQTLGQGPEFLTYFQNEAQLEKSRLLSDRFSAERPKGSFSTLEIQRTEQGDSAMYLCASSPYSGPYNEQFFGPGTRLTVL.

The chain links TRBV7-9 to TRBJ2-3; TRBD2 might be the D (6 bases). There are 17 residues in the CDR3. Trimming shortened V by 1 base and J by 6 bases, and 20 bases separated the two germline ends. Germline V CDR1 and CDR2: SEHNR, FQNEAQ (reference sequence). CDR3 loop: CASSLGGAGASVDTQYF. The CDR3 DNA reads as TGTGCCAGCAGCTTAGGCGGGGCTGGGGCATCCGTGGATACGCAGTATTTT.

The chain is built from TRBV6-4 and TRBJ2-7, with TRBD2 identical over 9 bases. Germline lookup yields CDR1 MRHNA and CDR2 SNTAGT. The V segment lost 5 bases and the J segment 7 bases; nucleotides outside the gene matches: 9. The CDR3 covers 14 residues. CDR3: CASSLSGGTGEQYF. The CDR3 bases are TGTGCCAGCAGTTTAAGCGGGGGGACTGGAGAGCAGTACTTC.

V usage is TRBV5-5 and J usage is TRBJ1-1; TRBD1 is a possible D gene (5 bases). CDR1 and CDR2 (germline): SGHKS, YYEKEE (reference sequence). The CDR3 covers 14 residues. V was trimmed by 0 bases and J by 3 bases, leaving 9 bases between them. The CDR3 region has the DNA TGTGCCAGCAGCTTGGCAGGGAGGTACACTGAAGCTTTCTTT. Residues: CASSLAGRYTEAFF.

The rearrangement uses TRBV19 and TRBJ2-7; 9 positions match TRBD1. The germline V gene encodes CDR1 LNHDA and CDR2 SQIVND (reference sequence). Unmatched junction bases numbered 15, after V lost 7 bases and J lost 5 bases. CDR3 length: 16 residues. The CDR3 region is CASTQRPGQGFHEQYF. CDR3 nucleotide sequence: TGTGCCAGTACCCAGAGACCGGGACAGGGTTTCCACGAGCAGTACTTC.

The rearrangement uses TRBV7-2 and TRBJ2-1; tentatively, D is TRBD2 (5 bases). V was pared by 1 base and J by 5 bases, with 9 bases between. This CDR3 region has 14 residues. CDR1 SGHTA and CDR2 FQGNSA come from the germline V gene. CDR3 sequence: CASSLGGPHNEQFF. CDR3 nucleotides: TGTGCCAGCAGCTTAGGCGGGCCACACAATGAGCAGTTCTTC.

Only one count was recorded for this clone. V gene TRBV5-4 combines with J gene TRBJ2-7, with 7 bases identical to TRBD1. The trim removed 0 bases at V and 2 bases at J, leaving 5 bases unmatched. The germline CDR1 and CDR2 sequences are SGHNT and YYREEE (reference sequence). The length of the CDR3 is 15 residues. Here the CDR3 reads CASSLAATGAYEQYF. The CDR3, as DNA: TGTGCCAGCAGCTTGGCCGCCACAGGGGCCTACGAGCAGTACTTC.

Written as DNA, the CDR3 is TGTGCCAGTAGTACCACAGGACATAGCACAGATACGCAGTATTTT. Its translation: CASSTTGHSTDTQYF. The chain has TRBV19 and TRBJ2-3, with D possibly TRBD1 on 5 matching bases. V lost 4 bases, J lost 0 bases, and 11 bases lay in between. Germline V gene sequence: CDR1 LNHDA, CDR2 SQIVND (reference sequence). The CDR3 loop spans 15 amino acids.

The V gene is TRBV9, the J gene TRBJ2-7, with D maybe TRBD1 (6 bases). This CDR3 is built from 15 residues. The germline V gene encodes CDR1 SGDLS and CDR2 YYNGEE. Trimming took 0 bases from V and 1 from J, leaving 11 bases between them. The CDR3 DNA follows: TGTGCCAGCAGCGTAGGGGTGGGGACATCCTACGAGCAGTACTTC. This encodes CASSVGVGTSYEQYF.

The rearrangement joins TRBV18 to TRBJ1-4; 7 positions agree with TRBD1. V was clipped by 9 bases and J by 5 bases; unmatched bases: 6. This CDR3 is 13 amino acids long. The germline V gene has CDR1 KGHSH and CDR2 LQKENI. The DNA of the CDR3 is TGTGCCAGTTCGGACAGGTTAAATGAAAAACTGTTTTTT. Translated, it gives CASSDRLNEKLFF.

The chain couples TRBV29-1 to TRBJ2-5; 9 bases agree with TRBD2. V lost 6 bases to trimming and J lost 5 bases; unmatched junction nucleotides: 10. CDR1 is SQVTM and CDR2 is ANQGSEA in the germline V gene. The CDR3 sequence is 14 residues long. CDR3 DNA sequence: TGCAGCGTAGCGGAGACTAGCGGTGGCGAGACCCAGTACTTC. Translated: CSVAETSGGETQYF.